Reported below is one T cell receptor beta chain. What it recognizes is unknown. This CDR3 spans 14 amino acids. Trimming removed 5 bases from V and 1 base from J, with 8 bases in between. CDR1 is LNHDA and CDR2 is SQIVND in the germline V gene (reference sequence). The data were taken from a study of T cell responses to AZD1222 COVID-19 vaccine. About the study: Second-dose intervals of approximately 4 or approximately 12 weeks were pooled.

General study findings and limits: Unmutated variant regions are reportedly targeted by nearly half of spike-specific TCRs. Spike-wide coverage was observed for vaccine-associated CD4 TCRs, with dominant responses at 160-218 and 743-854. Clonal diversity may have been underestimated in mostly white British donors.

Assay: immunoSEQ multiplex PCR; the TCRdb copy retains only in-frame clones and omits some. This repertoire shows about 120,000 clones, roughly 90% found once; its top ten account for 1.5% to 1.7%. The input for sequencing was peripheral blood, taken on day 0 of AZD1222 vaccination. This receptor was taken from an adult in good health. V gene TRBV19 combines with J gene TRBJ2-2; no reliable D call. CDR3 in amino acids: CASSSQLNTGELFF. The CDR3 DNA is TGTGCCAGTAGTTCGCAACTGAACACCGGGGAGCTGTTTTTT.